Listed here is a single TCR beta chain. Antigen: not known. Germline assignment: CDR1 DFQATT and CDR2 SNEGSKA (reference sequence). The CDR3 loop spans 14 amino acids. V was trimmed by 0 bases and J by 1 base, leaving 9 bases between them. These data belong to a study of blood T cells in healthy people across ages. Study-level findings and limits: Among T cells, TCR beta diversity per million cells dropped roughly linearly as age rose. Long-lived donors carried more naive CD4+ cells and greater diversity than aged donors.

PBMCs were isolated at a quantity of at least 6 million per sample. Through a sample-barcoded 5' primer and a J-beta primer mix, a second PCR was run for about 7 to 12 cycles. A template-switch adaptor containing 12 random nucleotides labeled each cDNA molecule. TCRdb reanalysed the 5' RACE reads using MiXCR and keeps one entry per CDR3 protein. Of over 1,300,000 distinct CDR3 sequences in the sample, around 55% were seen once. The sequenced sample consisted of blood. The TCR comes from a man in his late teens or twenties in good health. V gene TRBV20-1 combines with J gene TRBJ1-1; D gene ambiguous. CDR3 bases: TGCAGTGCTAGAGAGGGCTCTGGGAACACTGAAGCTTTCTTT. Translating it yields CSAREGSGNTEAFF.